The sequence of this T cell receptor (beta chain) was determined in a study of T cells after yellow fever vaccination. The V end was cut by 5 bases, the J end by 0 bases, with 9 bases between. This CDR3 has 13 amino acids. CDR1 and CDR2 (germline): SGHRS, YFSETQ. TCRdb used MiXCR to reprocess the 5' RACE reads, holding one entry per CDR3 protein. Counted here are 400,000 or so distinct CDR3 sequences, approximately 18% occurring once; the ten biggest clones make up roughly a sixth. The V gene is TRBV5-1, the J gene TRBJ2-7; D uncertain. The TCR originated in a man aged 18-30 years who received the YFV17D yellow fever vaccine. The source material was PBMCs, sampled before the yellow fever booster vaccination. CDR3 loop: CASSPEYSYEQYF. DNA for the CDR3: TGCGCCAGCAGTCCCGAGTACTCCTACGAGCAGTACTTC.